The next 19 T cell receptor beta chains were all read from a single sample in a study of T cells in Graves' hyperthyroidism and ophthalmopathy. Amplified TCR beta CDR3 regions came from RNA transcripts. In the first-round RT-PCR of the TCR CDR3, the HTBI primer set was used. TCRdb analysed the multiplex PCR reads with MiXCR anew, one entry per CDR3 protein. In the table there are some 360,000 distinct CDR3 sequences, 15% to 20% of which are singletons. Material for sequencing was blood. These receptors originate from a woman in her thirties or forties with Graves' ophthalmopathy.

Regarding this clonotype: A single base separates this from a much larger clone, so it may be a read error. The chain employs TRBV11-2 and TRBJ1-1, with D unclear. CDR1 and CDR2 from the germline V gene are SGHAT and FQNNGV. This CDR3 spans 12 amino acids. The ends were cut back, 5 bases at V and 6 bases at J, with 10 bases in the middle. The CDR3 reads CASSLRSAEAFF. The CDR3 region has the DNA TGTGCCAGCAGCCTCAGATCGGCTGAAGCTTTCTTT.

This clonotype was detected only once. This chain joins TRBV20-1 and TRBJ2-5; TRBD2 matches at 7 bases. This CDR3 has 13 amino acids. The junction had 11 bases not matched to a gene; V was cut back by 6 bases and J by 7 bases. The germline V gene encodes CDR1 DFQATT and CDR2 SNEGSKA (reference sequence). The CDR3 is CSAEPGGQVTQYF. The CDR3 DNA is TGCAGTGCAGAGCCGGGAGGCCAGGTGACCCAGTACTTC.

The table lists this clonotype with many counts. The rearrangement uses TRBV12-5 and TRBJ2-2; tentatively, D is TRBD1 (6 bases). With 6 bases removed from V and 2 bases from J, the gap between germline ends came to 7 bases. This CDR3 region has 13 residues. Germline V gene data show CDR1 as LGHNT and CDR2 as FRNRAP. The CDR3 DNA sequence: TGTGCTAGTGGGGACAGTAACACCGGGGAGCTGTTTTTT. Amino acid sequence: CASGDSNTGELFF.

This clonotype was counted at least ten times. The rearrangement links TRBV29-1 to TRBJ1-5; 7 bases line up with TRBD1. CDR1 is SQVTM, CDR2 ANQGSEA, per germline. V trimming: 7 bases; J trimming: 1 base; junction bases outside the gene matches: 4. CDR3 length: 13 residues. The CDR3 DNA follows: TGCAGCGCGCAACAGGGGAGCAATCAGCCCCAGCATTTT. Translation: CSAQQGSNQPQHF.

This clonotype was seen at least ten times. CDR3 amino acids: CSVETDRPYEQYF. The CDR3 DNA reads as TGCAGCGTTGAGACGGACAGGCCCTACGAGCAGTACTTC. The chain uses TRBV29-1 and TRBJ2-7; TRBD1 matches at 7 bases. CDR1 and CDR2 (germline): SQVTM, ANQGSEA. This CDR3 region has 13 residues. V lost 3 bases to trimming and J lost 2 bases; unmatched junction nucleotides: 4.

This clonotype was observed at least ten times. The chain links TRBV10-3 to TRBJ2-2, with a possible D match to TRBD1 (5 bases). V was clipped by 2 bases and J by 0 bases, with 10 bases between them. In germline, CDR1 is ENHRY, CDR2 SYGVKD. The CDR3 covers 16 residues. The CDR3 nucleotides are TGTGCCATCAGTGAGCCTTGGACATCGAACACCGGGGAGCTGTTTTTT. Translated, it gives CAISEPWTSNTGELFF.

There are many counts of this clonotype. J is TRBJ1-6 and V is TRBV15; D is undetermined. Trimming removed 8 bases from V and 10 bases from J, with 15 bases in between. Germline values: CDR1 LNHNV, CDR2 YYDKDF (reference sequence). The CDR3 contains 13 residues. CDR3 in amino acids: CATSLRAESPLHF. Here the CDR3 DNA reads TGTGCCACCTCACTGAGGGCGGAATCACCCCTCCACTTT.

This clonotype was counted at least ten times. This chain connects TRBV12-3 or TRBV12-4 to TRBJ2-5; 9 positions agree with TRBD1. This CDR3 contains 14 residues. Trimming cost V 6 bases and J 4 bases; bases outside gene matches: 6. CDR3 nucleotide sequence: TGTGCCAGCAGCCGACGACAGGGGGGAGAGACCCAGTACTTC. It is translated as CASSRRQGGETQYF.

This clonotype was picked up many times. The chain has TRBV9 and TRBJ2-7, with D perhaps TRBD1 (5 bases). The CDR3 has 18 residues. Germline-derived CDR1 and CDR2 are SGDLS and YYNGEE. V lost 0 bases to trimming and J lost 4 bases, with 23 bases between them. This chain's CDR3 is CASSVATHLWGGRYEQYF. CDR3 DNA sequence: TGTGCCAGCAGCGTAGCTACGCACCTCTGGGGCGGTAGATACGAGCAGTACTTC.

The chain carries TRBV3-1 and TRBJ1-6; TRBD1 agrees at 9 bases. V trimming: 5 bases; J trimming: 7 bases; junction bases outside the gene matches: 6. CDR1 LGHDT and CDR2 YNNKEL come from the germline V gene (reference sequence). This CDR3 spans 15 amino acids. The CDR3 nucleotides read TGTGCCAGCAGCGGAGGACAGGGGTGGAATTCACCCCTCCACTTT. Protein: CASSGGQGWNSPLHF.

This clonotype was recorded at least ten times. The chain carries TRBV20-1 and TRBJ1-2; D unresolved. Germline values: CDR1 DFQATT, CDR2 SNEGSKA (reference sequence). CDR3 length equals 14 residues. The V end was cut by 0 bases, the J end by 2 bases, with 10 bases between. The chain's CDR3 is CSARDLRGNYGYTF. DNA for the CDR3: TGCAGTGCTAGAGATCTGCGAGGAAACTATGGCTACACCTTC.

The V gene is TRBV6-1, the J gene TRBJ1-1, with 8 bases that match TRBD1. The germline V gene has CDR1 MNHNS and CDR2 SASEGT. V lost 7 bases, J lost 5 bases, and 9 bases stayed unmatched. This CDR3 comprises 14 residues. The DNA for the CDR3 is TGTGCCAGCATCGAACAGGGGGATGGGACTGAAGCTTTCTTT. This gives the protein CASIEQGDGTEAFF.

Comment on this clonotype: Given a much more abundant clone one base away, this may be a read error. The V and J genes are TRBV3-1 and TRBJ1-1, with D possibly TRBD1 on 5 matching bases. This CDR3 is built from 15 residues. CDR1 LGHDT and CDR2 YNNKEL come from the germline V gene (reference sequence). The CDR3 region is CASSQPGRRGNEDFF. The CDR3 DNA reads as TGTGCCAGCAGCCAACCCGGGCGGAGGGGCAATGAAGATTTCTTT.

The genes are TRBV15 and TRBJ2-7; 9 bases line up with TRBD1. Germline assignment: CDR1 LNHNV and CDR2 YYDKDF (reference sequence). CDR3 length equals 16 residues. The V segment lost 2 bases and the J segment 4 bases; nucleotides outside the gene matches: 9. The CDR3 coding sequence is TGTGCCACCAGCAGACTTCGCGGGGACAGGGCTTACGAGCAGTACTTC. This gives the protein CATSRLRGDRAYEQYF.

This clonotype was counted once. This sequence may be a read error, since a much larger clone differs from it by one base. The chain has TRBV29-1 and TRBJ1-1, with D hard to call. CDR1 and CDR2 from the germline V gene are SQVTM and ANQGSEA. The V gene lost 4 bases and the J gene lost 7 bases, with 13 bases spanning the gap. The CDR3 consists of 12 residues. The CDR3: CSVVGELGEAFF. As DNA, the CDR3 is TGCAGCGTTGTTGGGGAGCTGGGTGAAGCTTTCTTT.

This clonotype occurred many times. This sequence joins TRBV28 and TRBJ2-2; 14 positions agree with TRBD2. Trimming took 4 bases from V and 8 from J; bases not matched to a gene: 9. Germline V gives CDR1 MDHEN, CDR2 SYDVKM. The CDR3 has 17 amino acids. CDR3 coding DNA: TGTGCCAGCAGTTCCACCCTGGGACTAGCGGGAGCAGGGGAGCTGTTTTTT. Translating gives CASSSTLGLAGAGELFF.

The V gene is TRBV18, the J gene TRBJ2-1; 7 nucleotides align to TRBD2. The CDR3 loop spans 16 amino acids. J gave up 0 bases and V 1 base, and 3 bases lay outside the gene matches. In germline, CDR1 is KGHSH, CDR2 LQKENI. The CDR3 sequence: CASSPLGGSSYNEQFF. The CDR3 DNA reads as TGTGCCAGCTCACCACTCGGCGGGAGCTCCTACAATGAGCAGTTCTTC.

This clonotype was picked up many times. CDR3 sequence reads: CASSPGLGGNQPQHF. CDR3 nucleotide sequence: TGCGCCAGCAGCCCCGGTTTGGGGGGCAATCAGCCCCAGCATTTT. The rearrangement links TRBV5-1 to TRBJ1-5; tentatively, D is TRBD1 (5 bases). Trimming pared 4 bases from V and 2 bases from J, leaving 13 bases between. The CDR3 is 15 residues long. Looked up from germline, CDR1 is SGHRS and CDR2 is YFSETQ.

This clonotype appeared many times. The rearrangement joins TRBV7-2 to TRBJ2-7; D unclear. V lost 0 bases to trimming and J lost 1 base, with 13 bases between them. CDR1 is SGHTA, CDR2 FQGNSA, per germline. The CDR3 is 16 residues long. The CDR3 reads CASSLAPTPLSYEQYF. Written as DNA, the CDR3 is TGTGCCAGCAGCTTAGCGCCGACTCCTCTTTCCTACGAGCAGTACTTC.